This T cell receptor beta chain appears in the sequencing data of a study of blood T cell repertoires in COVID-19. Overall study: The analysed material was cDNA or gDNA that came from T cells, B-cell-depleted T cells, or PBMCs.

The recovered donors of Cohort 3 showed two negative PCRs, clearance, or symptom resolution. The table came from immunoSEQ multiplex PCR; TCRdb's copy has only in-frame clones and leaves some out. The data show about 370,000 clones, 85% to 90% seen once. CDR3 length: 13 residues. V shed 1 base and J 5 bases; nucleotides not matched to a gene: 1. The germline CDR1 and CDR2 sequences are LGHNA and YSLEER. Input material: PBMCs or T cells enriched from blood (not recorded which). The chain is built from TRBV4-3 and TRBJ1-2, with 7 bases aligning to TRBD1. The receptor was isolated from a man younger than 30 who had recovered from COVID-19. DNA for the CDR3: TGCGCCAGCAGCCAAGCAGGGGGATATGGCTACACCTTC. This gives the protein CASSQAGGYGYTF.